The rows below give T cell receptor beta chains drawn from one sample of a study of OX40 agonist ivuxolimab in advanced cancers. Produced via immunoSEQ multiplex PCR; TCRdb's table is partial and in-frame only. The sample includes 60,000 to 75,000 clones, around 93% of them seen just once. Here the sequenced sample was CD4+ or CD8+ T cells sorted from blood, taken in a trial of the OX40 agonist ivuxolimab. The origin of the receptors is an adult with an advanced solid tumor such as melanoma, head and neck, liver or kidney cancer. The CDR3 runs from the conserved cysteine through the conserved F or W. A D gene is named only where the DNA matches it firmly.

j_gene | d_gene | v_gene | CDR3aa | CDR3nt
TRBJ2-2 | TRBD1 | TRBV10-1 | CATTTGGDTGELFF | TGCGCCACCACGACAGGGGGTGACACCGGGGAGCTGTTTTTT
TRBJ1-1 | TRBD1 | TRBV18 | CASSPGQDGVNTEAFF | TGTGCCAGCTCACCAGGACAGGATGGCGTGAACACTGAAGCTTTCTTT
TRBJ1-2 | TRBD1 | TRBV11-2 | CASSLTGGSDGYTF | TGTGCCAGCAGCTTAACAGGGGGGAGTGATGGCTACACCTTC
TRBJ2-3 | TRBD2 | TRBV7-9 | CASSPGTSGRSDTQYF | TGTGCCAGCAGCCCCGGGACTAGCGGGCGCTCAGATACGCAGTATTTT
TRBJ1-1 | . | TRBV25-1 | CASTPSPNQNTEAFF | TGTGCCAGCACCCCCAGCCCTAACCAGAACACTGAAGCTTTCTTT
TRBJ2-3 | . | TRBV23-1 | CASSQWGLSYF | TGCGCCAGCAGTCAATGGGGGCTTAGCTATTTT
TRBJ2-2 | TRBD1 | TRBV18 | CASSPPRQGATGELFF | TGTGCCAGCTCACCACCCCGACAGGGGGCTACCGGGGAGCTGTTTTTT
TRBJ1-2 | . | TRBV2 | CASSGGGNYGYTF | TGTGCCAGCAGTGGGGGCGGAAACTATGGCTACACCTTC
TRBJ2-2 | TRBD1 | TRBV5-1 | CASSRQGWDTGELFF | TGCGCCAGCAGCAGACAGGGTTGGGACACCGGGGAGCTGTTTTTT
TRBJ2-3 | . | TRBV11-3 | CASSPSRGTSTDTQYF | TGTGCCAGCAGCCCGAGTCGCGGGACTAGCACAGATACGCAGTATTTT
TRBJ2-2 | . | TRBV10-1 | CASSERVNTGELFF | TGCGCCAGCAGTGAGAGAGTGAACACCGGGGAGCTGTTTTTT